Described below is a single T cell receptor beta chain sequence and its context. The antigen remains undetermined. Combining a sample-barcoded 5' primer with a J-beta primer mix, a second PCR ran for 7 to 11 cycles. All samples gave at least 2.5 million CDR3-containing paired-end reads. MiXCR, run by TCRdb on the 5' RACE reads, gives a single entry per CDR3 protein. The data contain under 850,000 distinct CDR3 sequences, under 40% of them seen just once; the ten biggest clones take up roughly 13%. In germline, CDR1 is MNHEY, CDR2 SVGAGI. V lost 10 bases to trimming and J lost 7 bases, with 19 bases between them. This CDR3 has 13 residues. They isolated at least 6 million PBMCs from each sample. The data were taken from a study of blood T cells in healthy people across ages. Study as a whole: With template switching, about one barcoded beta molecule was captured per two T cells.

Study-wide findings and caveats: TCR beta diversity correlated strongly with naive T cell percentage.

V and J are TRBV6-5 and TRBJ1-2, with a possible D match to TRBD1 (5 bases). The source is a man between 18 and 35 years old in good health. The sequencing input was blood. CDR3 region: CATMPRGNRGYTF. The DNA of the CDR3 is TGTGCCACCATGCCTAGGGGCAATCGTGGCTACACCTTC.